This T cell receptor (beta chain) was obtained from a study of T cells after yellow fever vaccination (dated by TCRdb to between 2018 and 2020). Regarding the research as a whole: Libraries from fractions with low cell numbers were prepared with the SMART-Seq v4 Ultra Low Input RNA kit. To track T-cell clones before and after primary and booster YFV17D yellow fever vaccination, bulk TCR alpha and beta repertoires were sequenced longitudinally. Two healthy male donors, one aged 18 to 29 and one aged 30 to 40 years, were included in the cohort. Blood was drawn at multiple timepoints before and after primary and secondary immunization, with bulk PBMC replicates and cell subsets isolated. Beyond this particular receptor, the publication reports: Because the study included only two donors, the extent to which the findings can be generalized is limited. Most clones expanded after primary vaccination (almost 97% of CD4 and 88% of CD8) were re-detected after the booster, suggesting that broad memory maintenance occurred. Compared with the primary T-cell response, the secondary T-cell response was faster but weaker, reaching its peak on day 5 rather than on day 15. FACS-sorted repertoires could contain abundant contaminating clonotypes from the bulk population, so computational filtering was required. A small share of clonotypes occurred in both CD4 and CD8 compartments, likely arising from convergent recombination.

V and J are truncated by 0 bases and 10 bases respectively, leaving an intervening sequence of 12 bases. CDR3 length: 14 amino acids, cysteine to phenylalanine. Here the CDR3 DNA is all that survives: 42 bases in frame from base 1. Taken from the germline V gene (reference sequence), the CDR1 and CDR2 loops are LNHNV and YYDKDF. In the paper's terms, the treatment or condition label means: live attenuated yellow fever vaccine strain. At each blood-draw timepoint, two biological replicates of bulk PBMCs were collected. PBMCs were isolated from peripheral blood using a standard Ficoll-Paque protocol. RNA was extracted with TriZol from bulk PBMCs, CD4 and CD8 fractions, and dextramer-positive and dextramer-negative fractions. This clonotype came up a few times. This clone's antigen is unknown. Base-call qualities are not available, and no considerably larger clone is one nucleotide away. Synthesis of TCR cDNA relied on 5'RACE template switching, a step that introduced a universal primer site along with unique molecular identifiers. Priming for cDNA synthesis came from both the TCR alpha and TCR beta constant segments. Libraries were amplified in two PCR steps, with sample barcodes and sequencing adapters added in the second step. Sequencing of the libraries was done on either Illumina HiSeq 2500 (2x100 bp) or NovaSeq (2x150 bp). Turning to the authors' computational methods: MIGEC was used to demultiplex reads and collapse the reads into UMI consensus sequences, and MiXCR was used for V(D)J alignment. Clonotypes responding to the vaccine were identified with edgeR on replicate PBMC samples, with the criteria of FDR below 0.01 and a log2 fold change above 5 up to day 15. Each bulk clonotype was labeled CD4 or CD8 based on which sequenced repertoire, CD4 or CD8, contained the clonotype at higher abundance. In TCRdb, the public reads were trimmed at Q25 with fastp and aligned with MiXCR, with productive beta chains retained. Rows are combined by CDR3 protein, so each entry shows the most common genes and DNA. The V and J calls come from TCRdb's annotation, not from the publication. A total of some 560,000 distinct CDR3 sequences appear in this sample, 15% to 20% of them only once. In total, the top ten clones hold roughly an eighth of the sample.

This clonotype originated in a man aged 25 to 40 who received the YFV17D yellow fever vaccine. Sample: PBMCs, taken 15 days after the yellow fever booster vaccination. The sequence joins TRBV15 to TRBJ1-4, with the D gene call left open. The encoded CDR3 is CATSRDSKGGKLFF. The DNA is TGTGCCACCAGCAGAGATTCCAAGGGAGGAAAACTGTTTTTT.